These 18 T cell receptor beta chains were all obtained from the same sample, sequenced in a study of robustness of blood B and T cell sequencing. The template for TCR beta quantification was mRNA, not genomic DNA. cDNA synthesis used template switching with a 5' universal priming oligo. Each cDNA molecule was tagged by a 12-nucleotide random UMI. TCRdb called the PCR reads again in MiXCR, with one record for every CDR3 protein. There are about 4,000 distinct CDR3 sequences in the sample; 56% occur only once, and 25% to 30% lies in the top ten. The specimen sequenced was peripheral blood. These receptors were collected from a human donor in good health.

This clonotype was detected only once. This chain uses TRBV3-1 with TRBJ2-7; TRBD1 aligns across 7 bases. Germline V gene lookup returns CDR1 LGHDT and CDR2 YNNKEL (reference sequence). This CDR3 comprises 17 residues. The ends lost 0 bases at V and 2 bases at J; junction bases unmatched: 10. The CDR3 reads CASSQDQWFQGAYEQYF. Written as DNA, the CDR3 is TGTGCCAGCAGCCAAGATCAGTGGTTTCAGGGGGCCTACGAGCAGTACTTC.

The table lists this clonotype with a few counts. J is TRBJ2-2 and V is TRBV30, with unresolved D. Trimming pared 0 bases from V and 4 bases from J, leaving 9 bases between. The germline V gene has CDR1 GTSNPN and CDR2 SVGIG (reference sequence). The CDR3 runs to 14 residues. In DNA form, the CDR3 reads TGTGCCTGGAGTGTAAAGGCTTCCACCGGGGAGCTGTTTTTT. The encoded protein is CAWSVKASTGELFF. Supplemented by reference TRBV30 and TRBJ2-2, the full variable domain reads SQTIHQWPATLVQPVGSPLSLECTVEGTSNPNLYWYRQAAGRGLQLLFYSVGIGQISSEVPQNLSASRPQDRQFILSSKKLLLSDSGFYLCAWSVKASTGELFFGEGSRLTVL.

This clonotype was counted a few times. The genes are TRBV18 and TRBJ2-3; no firm D call. This CDR3 spans 12 amino acids. Germline V gene sequence: CDR1 KGHSH, CDR2 LQKENI. The V end lost 2 bases, the J end lost 0 bases, and 0 bases lay between the germline ends. The CDR3 sequence: CASSPSTDTQYF. The CDR3 DNA is TGTGCCAGCTCACCAAGCACAGATACGCAGTATTTT.

The J gene is TRBJ1-2, the V gene TRBV28; maybe TRBD1 (6 bases). Trimming took off 8 bases at V and 1 base at J, with 14 bases between the two ends. This CDR3 region has 14 residues. Germline assignment: CDR1 MDHEN and CDR2 SYDVKM. CDR3 in amino acids: CASGRGVFNYGYTF. CDR3 nucleotides: TGTGCCAGCGGTAGGGGGGTTTTTAACTATGGCTACACCTTC.

The genes are TRBV30 and TRBJ2-7; D not resolved. The CDR3 has 13 amino acids. Germline CDR1 is GTSNPN and CDR2 is SVGIG (reference sequence). Trimming took off 5 bases at V and 3 bases at J, with 14 bases between the two ends. The CDR3 protein is CAWSRGRNYEQYF. The CDR3 coding sequence is TGTGCCTGGTCACGAGGCAGGAACTACGAGCAGTACTTC. Full variable domain (outside the CDR3, taken from reference TRBV30 and TRBJ2-7): SQTIHQWPATLVQPVGSPLSLECTVEGTSNPNLYWYRQAAGRGLQLLFYSVGIGQISSEVPQNLSASRPQDRQFILSSKKLLLSDSGFYLCAWSRGRNYEQYFGPGTRLTVT.

The V call is TRBV15, the J call TRBJ2-1, with D possibly being TRBD1 (7 bases). V was cut by 1 base and J by 9 bases, with 25 bases left in between. CDR3 length: 18 residues. Germline-derived CDR1 and CDR2 are LNHNV and YYDKDF (reference sequence). For the CDR3, the DNA is TGTGCCACCAGCAGAGTGCGCAGGGGGGTATCTTTCGTTATTGAGCAGTTCTTC. It translates to CATSRVRRGVSFVIEQFF.

The rearrangement uses TRBV7-2 and TRBJ2-1; 7 nucleotides agree with TRBD2. Losses at the gene ends were 8 bases for V and 2 bases for J; bases not matched to a gene: 12. The CDR3 runs to 16 residues. CDR1 SGHTA and CDR2 FQGNSA come from the germline V gene. The CDR3 loop is CASLLSSGLPYNEQFF. Written as DNA, the CDR3 is TGTGCCAGCCTTTTGAGTAGCGGGCTTCCCTACAATGAGCAGTTCTTC.

V usage is TRBV11-2 and J usage is TRBJ2-1, with a tentative D call TRBD2 (7 bases). Germline V lookup: CDR1 SGHAT, CDR2 FQNNGV. Trimming cost V 6 bases and J 4 bases, with 19 bases left between them. The CDR3 sequence is 16 residues long. CDR3 residues: CASSSEGGSVYNEQFF. The CDR3 DNA sequence: TGTGCCAGCAGTTCCGAGGGGGGGTCCGTGTACAATGAGCAGTTCTTC.

For the CDR3, the DNA is TGTGCCAGCAGTCGTACCCGACAGGGGCAAGAGACCCAGTACTTC. It translates to CASSRTRQGQETQYF. The V gene is TRBV12-3 or TRBV12-4, the J gene TRBJ2-5; 8 bases are a match to TRBD1. This CDR3 has 15 amino acids. V gave up 5 bases and J gave up 2 bases; unmatched junction bases: 7.

The chain couples TRBV9 to TRBJ2-7; D is perhaps TRBD1 (6 bases). The CDR3 extends over 14 amino acids. Germline V gene lookup returns CDR1 SGDLS and CDR2 YYNGEE. Trimming removed 5 bases at V and 6 bases at J, with 18 bases between. For the CDR3, the DNA is TGTGCCAGCAGTACAGGGCCCCGCCCGGTCGAGCAGTACTTC. Encoded protein: CASSTGPRPVEQYF.

The V and J genes are TRBV6-2 or TRBV6-3 and TRBJ1-6, with TRBD1 matching over 7 bases. The CDR3 runs 15 residues. Germline V CDR1 and CDR2: MNHEY, SVGEGT. The V segment lost 2 bases and the J segment 5 bases; nucleotides outside the gene matches: 3. CDR3: CASSYDRVDNSPLHF. In DNA form, the CDR3 reads TGTGCCAGCAGTTACGACAGGGTGGATAATTCACCCCTCCACTTT.

CDR3 residues: CAWSEVKGRVGRWNEQFF. DNA for the CDR3: TGTGCCTGGAGTGAGGTTAAGGGGCGCGTCGGACGGTGGAATGAGCAGTTCTTC. The chain is built from TRBV30 and TRBJ2-1; D is possibly TRBD1 (5 bases). CDR3 length equals 18 residues. The V gene's germline CDR1 is GTSNPN and CDR2 SVGIG (reference sequence). Between the trimmed V and J ends, which lost 1 base and 7 bases, there was a span of 26 bases. Combining the CDR3 with reference TRBV30 and TRBJ2-1 gives the whole variable domain SQTIHQWPATLVQPVGSPLSLECTVEGTSNPNLYWYRQAAGRGLQLLFYSVGIGQISSEVPQNLSASRPQDRQFILSSKKLLLSDSGFYLCAWSEVKGRVGRWNEQFFGPGTRLTVL.

This CDR3 is CASSLQQGTYGYTF. The CDR3, as DNA: TGTGCCAGCAGTTTACAACAGGGAACCTATGGCTACACCTTC. The chain recombines TRBV28 with TRBJ1-2, with D tentatively TRBD1 (6 bases). The CDR3 loop spans 14 amino acids. Germline V gives CDR1 MDHEN, CDR2 SYDVKM. V lost 2 bases to trimming and J lost 4 bases, with 11 bases between them.

This chain connects TRBV14 to TRBJ2-3; possible D gene TRBD2, 6 bases. The CDR3 totals 18 residues. Deletions cut 3 bases from V and 1 base from J, with 20 bases between. CDR1 and CDR2 from the germline V gene are SGHDN and FVKESK. CDR3 in DNA: TGTGCCAGCAGCCAGAAAGTTTACGGGGGTATTCGCACAGATACGCAGTATTTT. It specifies CASSQKVYGGIRTDTQYF.

This sequence joins TRBV11-3 and TRBJ2-1, with TRBD1 matching over 9 bases. Looked up from germline, CDR1 is SGHNT and CDR2 is YENEEA. The CDR3 consists of 14 residues. With V trimmed by 3 bases and J by 4 bases, 1 base remained unmatched. The DNA of the CDR3 is TGTGCCAGCAGCTTCGGACAGGGGTACAATGAGCAGTTCTTC. Translation gives CASSFGQGYNEQFF. The full variable domain, with the rest looked up from reference TRBV11-3 and TRBJ2-1, is EAGVVQSPRYKIIEKKQPVAFWCNPISGHNTLYWYLQNLGQGPELLIRYENEEAVDDSQLPKDRFSAERLKGVDSTLKIQPAELGDSAVYLCASSFGQGYNEQFFGPGTRLTVL.

This clonotype came up a few times. V gene TRBV6-1 combines with J gene TRBJ2-3; 7 bases map to TRBD2. This CDR3 region has 14 residues. CDR1 is MNHNS, CDR2 SASEGT, per germline. With 2 bases clipped from V and 5 bases from J, the junction kept 4 bases outside the gene matches. Here the CDR3 DNA reads TGTGCCAGCAGTGAAAGCGGGGAAGGAGATACGCAGTATTTT. Translation gives CASSESGEGDTQYF.

This clonotype appeared once. The chain is built from TRBV24-1 and TRBJ2-3, with 12 bases aligning to TRBD1. The length of the CDR3 is 15 residues. The ends lost 5 bases at V and 5 bases at J; junction bases unmatched: 4. CDR1 and CDR2 from the germline V gene are KGHDR and SFDVKD. CDR3 residues: CATSGGQGAKDTQYF. The CDR3 DNA follows: TGTGCCACCAGTGGGGGACAGGGGGCCAAAGATACGCAGTATTTT.

The CDR3 bases are TGTGCCAGCAGCTTTTCAGCGGACAAGAACACTGAAGCTTTCTTT. Its protein is CASSFSADKNTEAFF. The chain combines TRBV5-5 with TRBJ1-1; weak D call: TRBD1 (5 bases). Looked up from germline, CDR1 is SGHKS and CDR2 is YYEKEE (reference sequence). This CDR3 is built from 15 residues. Between the trimmed V and J ends, which lost 2 bases and 1 base, there was a span of 12 bases.